Listed here are 26 T cell receptor beta chains from one sample, sequenced in a study of a mutant IDH1 vaccine in newly diagnosed glioma. For these TCRs, the target antigens are not known. Sequenced by immunoSEQ multiplex PCR; TCRdb stores in-frame clones only, minus some. This table has tens of thousands of clones, around 92% appearing once. Regarding time point: week 47, end of study. Mutant IDH1 20-mer peptide, at 300 ug, made up each vaccine dose, with topical imiquimod. The sequenced sample was PBMCs, obtained from a glioma patient whose treatment included an IDH1 peptide vaccine. These receptors were collected from a woman aged 45-65 years with glioma.

This chain links TRBV10-3 with TRBJ1-4, with a possible D match to TRBD1 (6 bases). V was shortened by 4 bases and J by 6 bases, with 6 bases between the two germline ends. The CDR3 extends over 12 amino acids. CDR1 and CDR2 (germline): ENHRY, SYGVKD. The CDR3: CAISGTDEKLFF. The CDR3 DNA follows: TGTGCCATCAGTGGGACAGATGAAAAACTGTTTTTT.

The CDR3 here is CASSSDRAGNTIYF. As DNA, the CDR3 is TGTGCCAGCAGTTCGGACAGGGCTGGAAACACCATATATTTT. This chain links TRBV11-2 with TRBJ1-3, with 8 bases aligning to TRBD1. The J segment lost 2 bases and the V segment lost 6 bases, leaving 3 bases of the junction unmatched. The CDR3 is 14 amino acids. Per the germline V gene, CDR1 is SGHAT and CDR2 is FQNNGV.

V usage is TRBV5-1 and J usage is TRBJ2-5; 7 bases agree with TRBD1. The CDR3 runs 15 residues. The V gene's germline CDR1 is SGHRS and CDR2 YFSETQ. V gave up 5 bases and J gave up 2 bases; unmatched junction bases: 9. Here the CDR3 reads CASRVLPGQQETQYF. The CDR3 DNA is TGCGCCAGCAGGGTGCTCCCGGGACAGCAAGAGACCCAGTACTTC.

Regarding this clone: Other DNA sequences within the sample encode an identical CDR3. This chain uses TRBV7-9 with TRBJ2-1; TRBD2 matches 8 bases. This CDR3 is built from 14 residues. Looked up from germline, CDR1 is SEHNR and CDR2 is FQNEAQ (reference sequence). J gave up 4 bases and V 3 bases, and 2 bases lay outside the gene matches. The CDR3 region has the DNA TGTGCCAGCAGCTTGAGCGGGGGATACAATGAGCAGTTCTTC. Amino acids: CASSLSGGYNEQFF. Full variable domain (missing parts from reference TRBV7-9 and TRBJ2-1): DTGVSQNPRHKITKRGQNVTFRCDPISEHNRLYWYRQTLGQGPEFLTYFQNEAQLEKSRLLSDRFSAERPKGSFSTLEIQRTEQGDSAMYLCASSLSGGYNEQFFGPGTRLTVL.

The chain links TRBV21-1 to TRBJ2-5; the table's D call of TRBD1 was not tested on the DNA. TRBV21-1 is assigned pseudogene status. CDR3 length equals 16 residues. The CDR3 DNA is TGTGCCAGCAGCGCGCTTTGGGACAGCAACCAAGAGACCCAGTACTTC. As protein: CASSALWDSNQETQYF.

The chain couples TRBV19 to TRBJ2-7; 10 positions match TRBD1. CDR1 is LNHDA, CDR2 SQIVND, per germline (reference sequence). The CDR3 has 15 amino acids. V dropped 5 bases and J dropped 4; count of bases not matched to a gene: 8. The DNA of the CDR3 is TGTGCCAGTAGTCAGCGACAGGGGGCTTGGTACGAGCAGTACTTC. Translation: CASSQRQGAWYEQYF.

J is TRBJ2-7 and V is TRBV2, with D possibly matching TRBD1 (5 bases). The CDR3 spans 13 residues. V lost 4 bases and J lost 4, with 11 bases in between. Germline loops: CDR1 SNHLY, CDR2 FYNNEI. The CDR3 DNA reads TGTGCCAGCAGTGGGCCAGGGCCATACGAGCAGTACTTC. Translating gives CASSGPGPYEQYF. The full variable domain, with the rest looked up from reference TRBV2 and TRBJ2-7, is EPEVTQTPSHQVTQMGQEVILRCVPISNHLYFYWYRQILGQKVEFLVSFYNNEISEKSEIFDDQFSVERPDGSNFTLKIRSTKLEDSAMYFCASSGPGPYEQYFGPGTRLTVT.

This rearrangement joins TRBV5-6 to TRBJ2-1, with D tentatively TRBD1 or TRBD2 (5 bases each). The germline V gene encodes CDR1 SGHDT and CDR2 YYEEEE. The CDR3 spans 15 residues. V lost 3 bases to trimming and J lost 0 bases, with 10 bases between them. CDR3 loop: CASSSTGLSYNEQFF. As DNA, the CDR3 is TGTGCCAGCAGCTCTACAGGACTCTCCTACAATGAGCAGTTCTTC.

The genes are TRBV4-1 and TRBJ1-2, with no clear D. Germline CDR1 and CDR2: MGHRA and YSYEKL. Between the trimmed V and J ends, which lost 4 bases and 3 bases, there was a span of 15 bases. The CDR3 extends over 15 amino acids. This chain's CDR3 is CASSRLTQTHYGYTF. CDR3 bases: TGCGCCAGCAGCCGCCTTACCCAGACCCACTATGGCTACACCTTC.

The V and J genes are TRBV19 and TRBJ2-1, with D possibly being TRBD1 or TRBD2 (5 bases each). Per the germline V gene, CDR1 is LNHDA and CDR2 is SQIVND (reference sequence). V was clipped by 3 bases and J by 6 bases, with 12 bases between them. The CDR3 extends over 14 amino acids. The CDR3 region has the DNA TGTGCCAGTAGTATCCGGGACGGTGTCAATGAGCAGTTCTTC. Its protein is CASSIRDGVNEQFF.

The chain carries TRBV6-5 and TRBJ1-1; D gene ambiguous. The V end was cut by 7 bases, the J end by 4 bases, with 19 bases between. Germline CDR1 and CDR2: MNHEY and SVGAGI. The CDR3 consists of 15 residues. The CDR3 coding sequence is TGTGCCAGCACCCACCTCGGCAGAGCTGGCACTGAAGCTTTCTTT. It yields the protein CASTHLGRAGTEAFF.

The rearrangement links TRBV6-1 to TRBJ2-1; 10 bases are shared with TRBD1. The CDR3 consists of 13 residues. V trimming: 10 bases; J trimming: 3 bases; junction bases outside the gene matches: 3. Germline values: CDR1 MNHNS, CDR2 SASEGT. CDR3 sequence: CATRDRGYNEQFF. CDR3 DNA sequence: TGTGCCACCCGGGACAGGGGCTACAATGAGCAGTTCTTC.

This chain joins TRBV9 and TRBJ2-3; D is unclear. Germline V gene sequence: CDR1 SGDLS, CDR2 YYNGEE. The CDR3 is 16 amino acids. The ends were cut back, 0 bases at V and 0 bases at J, with 11 bases in the middle. This CDR3 is CASSVARVPSTDTQYF. The CDR3 nucleotides read TGTGCCAGCAGCGTAGCTCGGGTTCCTAGCACAGATACGCAGTATTTT.

The chain links TRBV19 to TRBJ1-2, with 11 positions matching TRBD1. There are 15 residues in the CDR3. Losses at the gene ends were 5 bases for V and 7 bases for J; bases not matched to a gene: 9. The germline gives CDR1 LNHDA, CDR2 SQIVND (reference sequence). The CDR3 here is CASSYRTGGGGGYTF. The CDR3 DNA is TGTGCCAGTAGTTACCGGACAGGGGGCGGCGGTGGCTACACCTTC.

V usage is TRBV10-2 and J usage is TRBJ1-3; weak D call: TRBD1 (5 bases). The CDR3 totals 13 residues. The germline V gene has CDR1 WSHSY and CDR2 SAAADI. V lost 6 bases and J lost 1, with 7 bases in between. The CDR3, as DNA: TGCGCCAGCAGAGGGACTTCTGGAAACACCATATATTTT. This codes for CASRGTSGNTIYF.

J is TRBJ2-2 and V is TRBV7-8; 8 bases line up with TRBD1. CDR3 length: 16 amino acids. The germline CDR1 and CDR2 sequences are SGHVS and FQNEAQ. Trimming removed 5 bases from V and 2 bases from J; junction bases left unmatched: 7. This CDR3 is CASSPLGQGNTGELFF. The CDR3 DNA reads as TGTGCCAGCAGCCCCCTAGGACAGGGAAACACCGGGGAGCTGTTTTTT.

The chain recombines TRBV21-1 with TRBJ2-7. TRBV21-1 has pseudogene status. This CDR3 contains 12 residues. CDR3 residues: CASSKRGDEQYF. CDR3 DNA sequence: TGTGCCAGCAGCAAGCGAGGGGACGAGCAGTACTTC.

The chain couples TRBV11-2 to TRBJ2-5, with D hard to call. V lost 3 bases to trimming and J lost 2 bases, with 10 bases between them. CDR3 length: 14 amino acids. Germline V lookup: CDR1 SGHAT, CDR2 FQNNGV. The CDR3 DNA is TGTGCCAGCAGCTTGTTCCAAGCACAAGAGACCCAGTACTTC. Its protein is CASSLFQAQETQYF.

The chain has TRBV2 and TRBJ2-5, with unresolved D. The V gene's germline CDR1 is SNHLY and CDR2 FYNNEI. This CDR3 has 13 amino acids. The V end lost 4 bases, the J end lost 3 bases, and 9 bases lay between the germline ends. Written as DNA, the CDR3 is TGTGCCAGCAGTGGTAACGAGGAAGAGACCCAGTACTTC. Translation: CASSGNEEETQYF.

The rearrangement uses TRBV28 and TRBJ2-3; 11 bases map to TRBD1. Germline loops: CDR1 MDHEN, CDR2 SYDVKM. V was pared by 2 bases and J by 7 bases, with 11 bases of the junction left unmatched. The CDR3 consists of 17 residues. The CDR3 reads CASSLPPPGQGAYTQYF. The CDR3, as DNA: TGTGCCAGCAGTTTACCCCCCCCCGGACAGGGGGCCTATACGCAGTATTTT.

The genes are TRBV6-6 and TRBJ1-6; D is unresolved. Germline CDR1 is MNHNY and CDR2 is SVGAGI (reference sequence). Trimming took 8 bases from V and 6 from J, leaving 11 bases between them. The CDR3 is 13 residues long. CDR3 region: CASGVVLNSPLHF. Here the CDR3 DNA reads TGTGCCAGCGGAGTCGTCCTTAATTCACCCCTCCACTTT.

A few counts support this clone. This chain links TRBV27 with TRBJ2-6; the D is unclear. Germline V gene lookup returns CDR1 MNHEY and CDR2 SMNVEV (reference sequence). Between the trimmed V and J ends, which lost 8 bases and 2 bases, there was a span of 10 bases. The CDR3 runs 14 residues. DNA for the CDR3: TGTGCCAGCCGCTCGGTAGCTGGGGCCAACGTCCTGACTTTC. The encoded protein is CASRSVAGANVLTF.

This chain joins TRBV7-8 and TRBJ1-2; D is ambiguous. V was clipped by 5 bases and J by 8 bases, with 18 bases between them. The CDR3 covers 14 residues. Per germline, CDR1 SGHVS and CDR2 FQNEAQ. The CDR3 region has the DNA TGTGCCAGCAGCCCCACCTCCGGCCCCAAGGGCTACACCTTC. As protein: CASSPTSGPKGYTF.

V gene TRBV10-3 combines with J gene TRBJ2-3; 8 nucleotides align to TRBD2. V lost 8 bases to trimming and J lost 2 bases; unmatched junction nucleotides: 3. Germline V gene lookup returns CDR1 ENHRY and CDR2 SYGVKD. This CDR3 region has 13 residues. CDR3 sequence reads: CAIVGRATDTQYF. The DNA for the CDR3 is TGTGCCATCGTCGGGAGGGCCACAGATACGCAGTATTTT.

This chain joins TRBV5-1 and TRBJ2-5; either TRBD1 or TRBD2 may supply D (5 bases each). This CDR3 is built from 14 residues. V lost 1 base and J lost 5, with 12 bases in between. Germline assignment: CDR1 SGHRS and CDR2 YFSETQ. CDR3 coding DNA: TGCGCCAGCAGCTTGACCCCGGGACCGGAGACCCAGTACTTC. This translates into CASSLTPGPETQYF. Variable domain in full (rest from reference TRBV5-1 and TRBJ2-5): KAGVTQTPRYLIKTRGQQVTLSCSPISGHRSVSWYQQTPGQGLQFLFEYFSETQRNKGNFPGRFSGRQFSNSRSEMNVSTLELGDSALYLCASSLTPGPETQYFGPGTRLLVL.

This clone was observed once. The chain has TRBV2 and TRBJ1-2, with D uncertain. The CDR3 has 14 residues. V was shortened by 6 bases and J by 2 bases, with 13 bases between the two germline ends. Germline CDR1 SNHLY, CDR2 FYNNEI. The CDR3, as DNA: TGTGCCAGCAGGCCCTCGGACGGCAACTATGGCTACACCTTC. This sequence encodes CASRPSDGNYGYTF.